The rows below give T cell receptor beta chains drawn from one sample of a study of cytomegalovirus exposure and HLA in healthy donors. Generated by immunoSEQ multiplex PCR, the TCRdb table keeps only in-frame clones and is missing some. The data hold 100,000 to 150,000 clones, with less than 85% observed a single time. Sequenced: PBMCs. These receptors all stem from a man younger than 45 in good health and CMV-seropositive. Each CDR3 is given with its conserved first and last residue.

TRBV5-1 | CASSAKTSGGYYEQYF
TRBV30 | CAWSYLIFF
TRBV7-3 | CASSLRGRGAFQETQYF
TRBV9 | CASSVAGDTQYF
TRBV4-2 | CASSPLSPGQGNTEAFF
TRBV5-1 | CASSPGGTNQETQYF
TRBV2 | CASAYREINEQYF
TRBV5-6 | CASSLSRSSYEQYF
TRBV7-2 | CASSSPYEQYF
TRBV14 | CASSQAGTGYEQYF
TRBV21-1 | CASSKPGGELFF
TRBV6-1 | CASSGGDGGNQPQHF
TRBV28 | CATEGGSYGYTF
TRBV6-1 | CASSQEFPDTEAFF
TRBV2 | CASSDRGGTNEKLFF
TRBV6-5 | CASSVEGDEQFF
TRBV5-6 | CASSLRSRGGVGGYTF
TRBV11-2 | CASSLFQGTAYEQYF
TRBV2 | CASTPYQAGYTF
TRBV2 | CASSEAIRRGTEAFF
TRBV11-3 | CASSKRGGEAFF
TRBV2 | CASRTQRDTEAFF
TRBV2 | CASSEETGLATEAFF
TRBV4-1 | CASSHPRGRVDLQETQYF
TRBV30 | CAWSKGRDYGYTF
TRBV7-6 | CASSLDRSSYEQYF
TRBV19 | CASSRLAGKYNEQFF
TRBV10-3 | CAIKKGQDHEYGYTF
TRBV6-5 | CASSLVEGYGYTF
TRBV6-4 | CASSERRGRSIYGYTF
TRBV7-9 | CASSLGQGLNSPLHF
TRBV27 | CASSLRGEAKPQHF
TRBV6-5 | CASSSYGVGNTEAFF
TRBV11-3 | CASSLGGSGDTEAFF
TRBV6-5 | CASSLRDSPFLFF
TRBV4-1 | CASSQLQGSGGYTF
TRBV6-5 | CASTFAGKQETQYF
TRBV6-1 | CASGRGETTDTQYF
TRBV9 | CASRRGTKDTEAFF
TRBV30 | CAWSVGQRRDYGYTF
TRBV5-1 | CASSSSGTGGLSNYGYTF
TRBV30 | CAWRSGRGNTEAFF
TRBV6-1 | CASSQDRVAGGYTF
TRBV6-1 | CASRKKGAPGNTIYF